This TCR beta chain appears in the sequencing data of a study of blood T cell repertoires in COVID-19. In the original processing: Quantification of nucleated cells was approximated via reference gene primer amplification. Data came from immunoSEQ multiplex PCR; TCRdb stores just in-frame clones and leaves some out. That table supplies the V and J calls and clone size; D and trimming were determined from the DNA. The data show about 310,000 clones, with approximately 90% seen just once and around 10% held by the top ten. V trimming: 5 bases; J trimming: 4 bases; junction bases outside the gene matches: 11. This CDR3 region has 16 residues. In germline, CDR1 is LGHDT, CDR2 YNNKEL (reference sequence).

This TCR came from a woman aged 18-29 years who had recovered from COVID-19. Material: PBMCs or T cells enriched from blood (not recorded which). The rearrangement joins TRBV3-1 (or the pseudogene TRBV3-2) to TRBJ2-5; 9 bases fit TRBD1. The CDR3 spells CASSGYRGQGAETQYF. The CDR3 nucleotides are TGTGCCAGCAGCGGCTATCGGGGACAGGGTGCAGAGACCCAGTACTTC.